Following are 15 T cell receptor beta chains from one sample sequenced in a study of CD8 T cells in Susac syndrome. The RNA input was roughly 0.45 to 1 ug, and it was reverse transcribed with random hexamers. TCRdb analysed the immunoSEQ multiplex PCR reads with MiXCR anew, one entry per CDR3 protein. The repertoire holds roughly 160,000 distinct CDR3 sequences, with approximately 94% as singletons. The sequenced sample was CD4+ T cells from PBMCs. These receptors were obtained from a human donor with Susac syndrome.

CDR3 sequence: CATSDLHGGELFF. The DNA for the CDR3 is TGTGCCACCAGTGACCTCCACGGCGGGGAGCTGTTTTTT. This chain joins TRBV24-1 and TRBJ2-2, with D unclear. Germline lookup yields CDR1 KGHDR and CDR2 SFDVKD. The CDR3 extends over 13 amino acids. V was pared by 4 bases and J by 7 bases, with 9 bases between.

CDR3 region: CSGGSGAVAEQYF. The CDR3 nucleotides read TGCAGCGGCGGATCGGGGGCCGTCGCCGAGCAGTACTTC. The gene calls are TRBV29-1 and TRBJ2-7; D assignment may be TRBD1 or TRBD2 (6 bases each). V was shortened by 7 bases and J by 6 bases, with 19 bases between the two germline ends. The CDR3 consists of 13 residues. CDR1 is SQVTM and CDR2 is ANQGSEA in the germline V gene.

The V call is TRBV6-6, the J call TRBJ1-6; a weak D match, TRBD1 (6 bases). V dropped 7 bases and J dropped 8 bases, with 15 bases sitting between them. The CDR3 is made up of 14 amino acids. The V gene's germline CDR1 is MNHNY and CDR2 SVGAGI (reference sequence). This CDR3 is CASIPDRTHSPLHF. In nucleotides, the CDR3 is TGTGCCAGCATCCCCGACAGGACTCATTCACCCCTCCACTTT.

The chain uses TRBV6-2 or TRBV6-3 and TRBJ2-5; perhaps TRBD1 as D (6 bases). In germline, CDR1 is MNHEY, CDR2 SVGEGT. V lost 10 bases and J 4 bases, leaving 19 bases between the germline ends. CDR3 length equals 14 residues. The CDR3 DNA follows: TGTGCCACCTACTCCCTCGGCAGGGGAGAGACCCAGTACTTC. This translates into CATYSLGRGETQYF.

CDR3 coding DNA: TGTGCCAGCAGCCAAGACCAGGTGGCAGATACGCAGTATTTT. This translates into CASSQDQVADTQYF. The chain has TRBV4-2 and TRBJ2-3; D is uncertain. V was shortened by 0 bases and J by 4 bases, with 8 bases between the two germline ends. CDR3 size: 14 residues. Germline V gene data show CDR1 as LGHNA and CDR2 as YNFKEQ.

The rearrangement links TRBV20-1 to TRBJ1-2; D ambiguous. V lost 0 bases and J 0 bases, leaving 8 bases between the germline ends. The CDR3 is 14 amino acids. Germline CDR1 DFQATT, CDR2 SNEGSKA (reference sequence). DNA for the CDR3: TGCAGTGCTAGAGATCCCCAGGCTAACTATGGCTACACCTTC. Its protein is CSARDPQANYGYTF.

The CDR3 nucleotides are TGTGCCAGCAGTTACGACAGGGTTAATCAGCCCCAGCATTTT. It codes for CASSYDRVNQPQHF. This chain joins TRBV6-5 and TRBJ1-5; 7 nucleotides align to TRBD1. Germline CDR1 is MNHEY and CDR2 is SVGAGI. V lost 2 bases, J lost 4 bases, and 2 bases stayed unmatched. The CDR3 totals 14 residues.

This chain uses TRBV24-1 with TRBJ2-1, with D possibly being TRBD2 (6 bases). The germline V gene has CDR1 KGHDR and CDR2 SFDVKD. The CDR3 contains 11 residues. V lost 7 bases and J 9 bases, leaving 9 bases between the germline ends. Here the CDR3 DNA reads TGTGCCACCAGGGGAGGTTTTGAGCAGTTCTTC. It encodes CATRGGFEQFF.

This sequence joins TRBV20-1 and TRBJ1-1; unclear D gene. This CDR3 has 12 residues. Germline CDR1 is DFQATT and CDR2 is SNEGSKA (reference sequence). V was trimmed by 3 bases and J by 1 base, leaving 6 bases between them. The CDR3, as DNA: TGCAGTGCTAGTTTCGGGAACACTGAAGCTTTCTTT. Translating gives CSASFGNTEAFF.

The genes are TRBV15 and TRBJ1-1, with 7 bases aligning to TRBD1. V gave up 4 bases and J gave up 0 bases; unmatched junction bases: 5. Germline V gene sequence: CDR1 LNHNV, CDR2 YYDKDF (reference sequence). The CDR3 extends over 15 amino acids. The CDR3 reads CATSKETGMNTEAFF. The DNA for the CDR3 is TGTGCCACCAGCAAAGAGACAGGGATGAACACTGAAGCTTTCTTT.

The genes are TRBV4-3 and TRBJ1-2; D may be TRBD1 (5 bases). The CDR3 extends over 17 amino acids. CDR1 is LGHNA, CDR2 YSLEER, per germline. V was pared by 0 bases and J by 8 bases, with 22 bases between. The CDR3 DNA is TGCGCCAGCAGCCAAGATGGAATGGGTCAGGGTTTCGGAGGCTACACCTTC. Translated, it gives CASSQDGMGQGFGGYTF.

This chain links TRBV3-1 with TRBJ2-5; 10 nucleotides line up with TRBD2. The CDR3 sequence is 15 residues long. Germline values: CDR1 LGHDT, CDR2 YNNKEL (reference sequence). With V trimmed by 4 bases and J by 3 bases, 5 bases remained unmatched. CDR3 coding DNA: TGTGCCAGCAGCCTCCTAAGCGGGGGGGAAGAGACCCAGTACTTC. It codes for CASSLLSGGEETQYF.

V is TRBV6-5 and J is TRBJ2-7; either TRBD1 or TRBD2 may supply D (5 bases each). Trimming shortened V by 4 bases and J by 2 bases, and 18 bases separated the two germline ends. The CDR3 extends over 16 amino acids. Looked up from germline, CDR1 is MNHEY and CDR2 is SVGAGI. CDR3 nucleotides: TGTGCCAGCAGTTTAGATTTTGGGACGGCGGCCTACGAGCAGTACTTC. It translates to CASSLDFGTAAYEQYF.

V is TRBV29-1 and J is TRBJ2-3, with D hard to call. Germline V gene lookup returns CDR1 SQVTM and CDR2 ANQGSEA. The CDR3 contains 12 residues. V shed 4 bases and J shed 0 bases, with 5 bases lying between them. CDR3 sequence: CSVGYSTDTQYF. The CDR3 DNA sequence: TGCAGCGTTGGGTACAGCACAGATACGCAGTATTTT.

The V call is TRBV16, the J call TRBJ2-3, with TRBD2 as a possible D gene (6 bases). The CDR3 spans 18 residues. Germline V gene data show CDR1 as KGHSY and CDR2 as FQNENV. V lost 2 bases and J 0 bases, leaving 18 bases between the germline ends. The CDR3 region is CASSQRTTSHTSTDTQYF. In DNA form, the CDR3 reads TGTGCCAGCAGCCAACGAACAACTAGCCACACTAGCACAGATACGCAGTATTTT.